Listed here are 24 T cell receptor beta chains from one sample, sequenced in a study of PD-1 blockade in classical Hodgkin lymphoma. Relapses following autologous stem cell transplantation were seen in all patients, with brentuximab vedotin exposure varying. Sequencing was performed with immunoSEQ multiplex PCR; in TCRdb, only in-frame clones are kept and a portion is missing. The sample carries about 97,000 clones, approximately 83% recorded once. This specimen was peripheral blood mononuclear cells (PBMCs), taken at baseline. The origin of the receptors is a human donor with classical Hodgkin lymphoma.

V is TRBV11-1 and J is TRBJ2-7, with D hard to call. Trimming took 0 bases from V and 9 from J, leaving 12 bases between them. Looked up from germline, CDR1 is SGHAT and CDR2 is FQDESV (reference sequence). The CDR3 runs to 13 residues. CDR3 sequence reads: CASSLAPSGRQYF. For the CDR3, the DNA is TGTGCCAGCAGCTTAGCGCCTTCGGGTAGGCAGTACTTC.

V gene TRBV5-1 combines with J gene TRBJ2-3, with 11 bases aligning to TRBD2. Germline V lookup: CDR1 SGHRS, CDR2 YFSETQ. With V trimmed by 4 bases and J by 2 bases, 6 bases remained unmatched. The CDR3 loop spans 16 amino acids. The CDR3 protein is CASSVGTSGPTDTQYF. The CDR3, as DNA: TGCGCCAGCAGCGTGGGGACTAGCGGACCCACAGATACGCAGTATTTT.

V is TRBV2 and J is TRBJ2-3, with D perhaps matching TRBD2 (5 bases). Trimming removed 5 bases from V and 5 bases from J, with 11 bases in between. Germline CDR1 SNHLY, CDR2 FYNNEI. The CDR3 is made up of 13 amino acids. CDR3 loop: CASSPFEGDTQYF. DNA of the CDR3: TGTGCCAGCAGTCCCTTCGAGGGAGATACGCAGTATTTT. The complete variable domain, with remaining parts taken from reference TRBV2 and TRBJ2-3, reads EPEVTQTPSHQVTQMGQEVILRCVPISNHLYFYWYRQILGQKVEFLVSFYNNEISEKSEIFDDQFSVERPDGSNFTLKIRSTKLEDSAMYFCASSPFEGDTQYFGPGTRLTVL.

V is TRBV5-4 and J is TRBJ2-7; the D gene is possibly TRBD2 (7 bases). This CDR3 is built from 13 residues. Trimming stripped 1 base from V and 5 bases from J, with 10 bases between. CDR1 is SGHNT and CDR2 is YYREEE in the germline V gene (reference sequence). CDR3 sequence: CASSLRGGNEQYF. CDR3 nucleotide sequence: TGTGCCAGCAGCTTGAGGGGGGGGAACGAGCAGTACTTC. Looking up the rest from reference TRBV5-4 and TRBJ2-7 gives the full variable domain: ETGVTQSPTHLIKTRGQQVTLRCSSQSGHNTVSWYQQALGQGPQFIFQYYREEENGRGNFPPRFSGLQFPNYSSELNVNALELDDSALYLCASSLRGGNEQYFGPGTRLTVT.

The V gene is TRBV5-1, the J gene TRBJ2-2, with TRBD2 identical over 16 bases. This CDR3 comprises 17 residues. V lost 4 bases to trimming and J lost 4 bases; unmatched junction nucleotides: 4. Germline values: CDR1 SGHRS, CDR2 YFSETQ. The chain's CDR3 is CASSRGLAGGSTGELFF. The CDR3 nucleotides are TGCGCCAGCAGCCGGGGACTAGCGGGAGGGAGCACCGGGGAGCTGTTTTTT.

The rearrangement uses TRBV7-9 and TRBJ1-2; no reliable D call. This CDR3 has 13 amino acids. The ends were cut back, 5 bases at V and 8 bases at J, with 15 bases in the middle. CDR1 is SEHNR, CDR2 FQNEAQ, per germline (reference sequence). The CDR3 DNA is TGTGCCAGCAGCCCCGATCGGGTAGGGGGCTACACCTTC. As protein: CASSPDRVGGYTF.

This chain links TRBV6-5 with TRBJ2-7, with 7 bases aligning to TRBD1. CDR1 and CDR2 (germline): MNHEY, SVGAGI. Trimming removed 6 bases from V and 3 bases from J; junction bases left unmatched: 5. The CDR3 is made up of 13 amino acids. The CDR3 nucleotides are TGTGCCAGCAGAATGACAGGGAACTACGAGCAGTACTTC. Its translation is CASRMTGNYEQYF.

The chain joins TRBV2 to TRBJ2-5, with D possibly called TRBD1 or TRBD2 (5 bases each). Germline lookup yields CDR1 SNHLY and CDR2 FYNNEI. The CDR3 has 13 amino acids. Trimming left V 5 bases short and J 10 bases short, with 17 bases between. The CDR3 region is CASSREPRDVQYF. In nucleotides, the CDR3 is TGTGCCAGCAGTAGAGAACCCCGGGACGTCCAGTACTTC.

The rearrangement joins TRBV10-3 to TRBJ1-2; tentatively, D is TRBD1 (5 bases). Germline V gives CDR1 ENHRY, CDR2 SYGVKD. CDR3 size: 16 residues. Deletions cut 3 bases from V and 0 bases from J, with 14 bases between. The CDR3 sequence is CAISDRGGDSNYGYTF. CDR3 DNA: TGTGCCATCAGTGACCGGGGGGGAGATTCTAACTATGGCTACACCTTC.

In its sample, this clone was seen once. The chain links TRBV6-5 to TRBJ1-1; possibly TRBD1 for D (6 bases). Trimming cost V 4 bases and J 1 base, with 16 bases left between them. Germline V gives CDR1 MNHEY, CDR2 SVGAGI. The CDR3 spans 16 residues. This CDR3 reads CASSFRTGSGNTEAFF. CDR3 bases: TGTGCCAGCAGTTTCCGAACAGGGTCGGGGAACACTGAAGCTTTCTTT.

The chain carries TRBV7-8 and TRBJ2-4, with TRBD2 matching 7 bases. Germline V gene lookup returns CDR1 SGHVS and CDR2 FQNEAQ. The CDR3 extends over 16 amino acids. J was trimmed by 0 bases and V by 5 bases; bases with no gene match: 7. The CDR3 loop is CASSRLADLAKNIQYF. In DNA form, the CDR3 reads TGTGCCAGCAGCCGTCTAGCGGACCTAGCCAAAAACATTCAGTACTTC. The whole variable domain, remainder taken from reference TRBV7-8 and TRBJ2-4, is GAGVSQSPRYKVAKRGQDVALRCDPISGHVSLFWYQQALGQGPEFLTYFQNEAQLDKSGLPSDRFFAERPEGSVSTLKIQRTQQEDSAVYLCASSRLADLAKNIQYFGAGTRLSVL.

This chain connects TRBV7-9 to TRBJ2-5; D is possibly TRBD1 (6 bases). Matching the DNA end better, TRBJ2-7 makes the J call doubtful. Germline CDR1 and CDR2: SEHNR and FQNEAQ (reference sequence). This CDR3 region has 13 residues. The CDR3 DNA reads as TGTGCCAGCAGCCCTCAGGGGCTACACGAGCAGTACTTC. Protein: CASSPQGLHEQYF.

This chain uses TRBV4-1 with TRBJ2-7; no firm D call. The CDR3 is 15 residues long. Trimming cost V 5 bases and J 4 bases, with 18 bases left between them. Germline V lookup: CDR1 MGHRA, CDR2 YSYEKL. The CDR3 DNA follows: TGCGCCAGCAGCTCGCAGATCGGAGACTTTTACGAGCAGTACTTC. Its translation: CASSSQIGDFYEQYF.

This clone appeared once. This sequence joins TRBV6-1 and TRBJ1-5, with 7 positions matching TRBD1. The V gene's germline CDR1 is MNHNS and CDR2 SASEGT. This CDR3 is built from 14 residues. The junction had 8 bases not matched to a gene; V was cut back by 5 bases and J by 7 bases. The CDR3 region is CASSRRGQGQPQHF. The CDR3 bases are TGTGCCAGCAGTCGAAGGGGGCAAGGCCAGCCCCAGCATTTT.

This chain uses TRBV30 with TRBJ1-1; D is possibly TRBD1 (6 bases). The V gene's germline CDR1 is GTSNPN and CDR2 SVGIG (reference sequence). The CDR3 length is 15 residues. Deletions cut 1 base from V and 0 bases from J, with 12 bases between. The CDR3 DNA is TGTGCCTGGAGTGGGGACATCTCGATGAACACTGAAGCTTTCTTT. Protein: CAWSGDISMNTEAFF. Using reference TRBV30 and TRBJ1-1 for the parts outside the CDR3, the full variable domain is SQTIHQWPATLVQPVGSPLSLECTVEGTSNPNLYWYRQAAGRGLQLLFYSVGIGQISSEVPQNLSASRPQDRQFILSSKKLLLSDSGFYLCAWSGDISMNTEAFFGQGTRLTVV.

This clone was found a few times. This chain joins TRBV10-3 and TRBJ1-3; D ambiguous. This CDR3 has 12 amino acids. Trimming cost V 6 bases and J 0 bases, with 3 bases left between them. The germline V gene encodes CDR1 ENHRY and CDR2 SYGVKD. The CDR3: CAISTSGNTIYF. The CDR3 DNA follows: TGTGCCATCAGCACCTCTGGAAACACCATATATTTT.

The chain's CDR3 is CASSLAGEEQFF. CDR3 coding DNA: TGTGCCAGCAGCTTAGCCGGGGAAGAGCAGTTCTTC. The chain joins TRBV7-9 to TRBJ2-1, with a possible D match to TRBD2 (5 bases). V was cut by 0 bases and J by 10 bases, with 7 bases left in between. The V gene's germline CDR1 is SEHNR and CDR2 FQNEAQ (reference sequence). This CDR3 is built from 12 residues.

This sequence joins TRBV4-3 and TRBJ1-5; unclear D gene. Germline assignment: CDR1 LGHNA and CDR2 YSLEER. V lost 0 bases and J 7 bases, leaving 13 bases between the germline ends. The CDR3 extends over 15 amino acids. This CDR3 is CASSQDSGNFQPQHF. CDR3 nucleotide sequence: TGCGCCAGCAGCCAAGACTCCGGGAATTTCCAGCCCCAGCATTTT.

The CDR3 DNA reads TGTGCCAGCCCGAGGACAGGGCACCAAGAGACCCAGTACTTC. It specifies CASPRTGHQETQYF. This rearrangement joins TRBV7-6 to TRBJ2-5, with 8 bases that match TRBD1. The CDR3 covers 14 residues. Per the germline V gene, CDR1 is SGHVS and CDR2 is FNYEAQ. V shed 8 bases and J 0 bases; nucleotides not matched to a gene: 5.

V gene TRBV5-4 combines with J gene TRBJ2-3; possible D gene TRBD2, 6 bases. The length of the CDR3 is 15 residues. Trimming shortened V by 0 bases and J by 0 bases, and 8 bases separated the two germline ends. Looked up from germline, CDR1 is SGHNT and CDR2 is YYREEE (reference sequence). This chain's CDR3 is CASSLERASTDTQYF. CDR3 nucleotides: TGTGCCAGCAGCTTGGAGCGGGCTAGCACAGATACGCAGTATTTT.

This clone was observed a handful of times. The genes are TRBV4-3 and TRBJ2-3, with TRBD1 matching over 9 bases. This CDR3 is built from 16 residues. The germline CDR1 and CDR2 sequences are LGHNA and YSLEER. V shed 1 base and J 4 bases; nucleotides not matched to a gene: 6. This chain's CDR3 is CASSQGRDRASDTQYF. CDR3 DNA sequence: TGCGCCAGCAGCCAAGGGCGGGACAGGGCATCAGATACGCAGTATTTT.

CDR3 nucleotide sequence: TGTGCCAGCAGAGGGGGAGCCGGGACGCCTCGCGGGGAGACCCAGTACTTC. This codes for CASRGGAGTPRGETQYF. The rearrangement joins TRBV25-1 to TRBJ2-5; possibly TRBD1 for D (6 bases). The CDR3 has 17 amino acids. V was clipped by 6 bases and J by 5 bases, with 25 bases between them. CDR1 is MGHDK and CDR2 is SYGVNS in the germline V gene.

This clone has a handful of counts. The DNA for the CDR3 is TGTGCCAGCAGTTTACTAGCGGGAGGATCCCAAGAGACCCAGTACTTC. It is translated as CASSLLAGGSQETQYF. This sequence joins TRBV28 and TRBJ2-5, with TRBD2 matching over 11 bases. Germline assignment: CDR1 MDHEN and CDR2 SYDVKM. The CDR3 sequence is 16 residues long. Losses at the gene ends were 2 bases for V and 1 base for J; bases not matched to a gene: 3.

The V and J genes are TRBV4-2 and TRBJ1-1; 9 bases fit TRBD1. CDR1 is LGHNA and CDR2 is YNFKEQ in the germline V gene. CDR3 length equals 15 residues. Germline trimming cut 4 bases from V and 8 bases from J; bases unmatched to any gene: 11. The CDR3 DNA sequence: TGTGCCAGCAGCCGGGGTTCCGGACAGGGGTTCGAAGCTTTCTTT. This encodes CASSRGSGQGFEAFF.